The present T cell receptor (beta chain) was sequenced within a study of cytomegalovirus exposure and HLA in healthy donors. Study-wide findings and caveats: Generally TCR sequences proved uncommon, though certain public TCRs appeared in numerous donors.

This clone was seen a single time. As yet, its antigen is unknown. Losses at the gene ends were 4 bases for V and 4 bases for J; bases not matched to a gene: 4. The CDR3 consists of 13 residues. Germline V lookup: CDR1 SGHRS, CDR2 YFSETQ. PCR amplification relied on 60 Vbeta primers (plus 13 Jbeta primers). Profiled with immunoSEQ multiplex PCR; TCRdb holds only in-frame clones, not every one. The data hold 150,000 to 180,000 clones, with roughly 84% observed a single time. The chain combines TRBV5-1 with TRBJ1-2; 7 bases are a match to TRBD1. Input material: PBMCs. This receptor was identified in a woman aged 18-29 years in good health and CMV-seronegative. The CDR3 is CASSNNRGYGYTF. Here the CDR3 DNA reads TGCGCCAGCAGCAATAACAGGGGCTATGGCTACACCTTC. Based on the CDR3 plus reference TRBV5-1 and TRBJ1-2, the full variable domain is KAGVTQTPRYLIKTRGQQVTLSCSPISGHRSVSWYQQTPGQGLQFLFEYFSETQRNKGNFPGRFSGRQFSNSRSEMNVSTLELGDSALYLCASSNNRGYGYTFGSGTRLTVV.